This T cell receptor (beta chain) appears in the sequencing data of a study of blood T cell repertoires in COVID-19. This clone was seen a handful of times. TCRdb keeps only in-frame clones here, not all; method: immunoSEQ multiplex PCR. Among under 300,000 clones listed, 70% to 90% were seen once. The CDR3 runs 15 residues. Germline V gene sequence: CDR1 SGHTA, CDR2 FQGTGA. Unmatched junction bases numbered 3, after V lost 0 bases and J lost 5 bases. The rearrangement joins TRBV7-3 to TRBJ2-1; 8 bases agree with TRBD2. Sequences were obtained from PBMCs or T cells enriched from blood (not recorded which). This clonotype originated in a woman between 50 and 59 years old who had recovered from COVID-19. The CDR3 DNA follows: TGTGCCAGCAGCTTAACGGGACTAGGGAACAATGAGCAGTTCTTC. This translates into CASSLTGLGNNEQFF.